The T cell receptor beta chain described here comes from a study of vaccination and CD4 T cells after COVID-19. Treatment: approximately nine-day PBMC culture with coronavirus spike peptide pools or control peptides (ViraFEST assay). Details on this clonotype: Its antigen is still unknown.

Cultured CD4+ T-cell DNA underwent Oncomine TCR Beta short-read sequencing. MiXCR, run by TCRdb on the PCR reads, gives a single entry per CDR3 protein. In the table there are 15,000 to 20,000 distinct CDR3 sequences, about 50% of which are singletons. The material was CD4+ T cells from blood, cultured in vitro, obtained after SARS-CoV-2 vaccination. The TCR comes from a human donor who had recovered from COVID-19.

The CDR3 DNA is TGTGCCAGCAGTGATAACAGCGGACCCTACGAGCAGTACTTC. It specifies CASSDNSGPYEQYF. The genes are TRBV2 and TRBJ2-7, with D perhaps TRBD2 (5 bases). Looked up from germline, CDR1 is SNHLY and CDR2 is FYNNEI. This CDR3 is 14 amino acids long. Trimming left V 3 bases short and J 2 bases short, with 11 bases between.